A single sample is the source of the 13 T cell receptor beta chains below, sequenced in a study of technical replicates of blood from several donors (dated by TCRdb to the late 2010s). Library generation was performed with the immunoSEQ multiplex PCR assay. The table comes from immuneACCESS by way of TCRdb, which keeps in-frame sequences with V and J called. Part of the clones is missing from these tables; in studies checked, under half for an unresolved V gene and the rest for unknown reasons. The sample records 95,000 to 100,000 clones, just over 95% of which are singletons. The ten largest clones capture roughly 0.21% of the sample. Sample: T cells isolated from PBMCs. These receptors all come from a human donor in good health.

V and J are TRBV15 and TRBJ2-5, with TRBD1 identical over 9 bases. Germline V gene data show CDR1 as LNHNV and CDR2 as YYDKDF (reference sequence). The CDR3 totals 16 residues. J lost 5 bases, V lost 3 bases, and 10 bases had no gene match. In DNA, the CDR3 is TGTGCCACCAGCAGTAACTACAGGGGGCGCGAGGAGACCCAGTACTTC. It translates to CATSSNYRGREETQYF. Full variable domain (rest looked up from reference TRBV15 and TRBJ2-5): DAMVIQNPRYQVTQFGKPVTLSCSQTLNHNVMYWYQQKSSQAPKLLFHYYDKDFNNEADTPDNFQSRRPNTSFCFLDIRSPGLGDTAMYLCATSSNYRGREETQYFGPGTRLLVL.

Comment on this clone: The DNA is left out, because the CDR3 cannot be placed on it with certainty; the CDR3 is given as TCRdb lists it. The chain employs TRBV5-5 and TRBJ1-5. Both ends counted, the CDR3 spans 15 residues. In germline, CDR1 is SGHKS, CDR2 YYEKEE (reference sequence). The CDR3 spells CASSFGAGGNQPQHF.

CDR3 in amino acids: CASSFATNEKLFF. The CDR3 DNA sequence: TGTGCCAGTAGTTTCGCAACTAATGAAAAACTGTTTTTT. The gene calls are TRBV19 and TRBJ1-4; D is ambiguous. Per the germline V gene, CDR1 is LNHDA and CDR2 is SQIVND (reference sequence). CDR3 length: 13 residues. Deletions cut 5 bases from V and 0 bases from J, with 4 bases between.

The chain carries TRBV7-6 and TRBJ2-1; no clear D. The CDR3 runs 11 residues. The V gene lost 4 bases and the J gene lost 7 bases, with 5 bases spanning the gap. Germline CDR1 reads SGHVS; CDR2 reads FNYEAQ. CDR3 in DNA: TGTGCCAGCAGCTCCCAGAATGAGCAGTTCTTC. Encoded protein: CASSSQNEQFF.

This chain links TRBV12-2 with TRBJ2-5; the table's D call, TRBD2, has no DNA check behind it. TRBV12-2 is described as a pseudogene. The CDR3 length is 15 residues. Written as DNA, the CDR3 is TGTGCAAGGTGCGTTGCGGGGTGGGGGATGGAGACCCAGTACTTC. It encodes CARCVAGWGMETQYF.

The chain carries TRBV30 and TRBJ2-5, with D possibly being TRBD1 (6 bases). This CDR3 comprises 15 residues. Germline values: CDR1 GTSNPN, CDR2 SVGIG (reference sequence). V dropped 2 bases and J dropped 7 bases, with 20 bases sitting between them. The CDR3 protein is CAWSLGTSSDWTQYF. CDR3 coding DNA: TGTGCCTGGAGTTTAGGGACATCCTCGGATTGGACCCAGTACTTC.

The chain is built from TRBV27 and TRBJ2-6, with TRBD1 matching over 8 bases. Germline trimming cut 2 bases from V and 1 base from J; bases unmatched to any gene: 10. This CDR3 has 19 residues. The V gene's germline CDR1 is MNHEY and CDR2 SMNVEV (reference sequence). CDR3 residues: CASSLIARQGKSGANVLTF. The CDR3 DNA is TGTGCCAGCAGTTTAATTGCGAGACAGGGGAAATCTGGGGCCAACGTCCTGACTTTC.

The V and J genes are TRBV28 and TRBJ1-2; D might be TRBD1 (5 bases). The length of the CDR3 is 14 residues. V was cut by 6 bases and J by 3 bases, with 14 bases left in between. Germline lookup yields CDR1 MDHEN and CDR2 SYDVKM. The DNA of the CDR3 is TGTGCCAGCAGAACTCAGGGCGAGTACTATGGCTACACCTTC. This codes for CASRTQGEYYGYTF.

CDR3 residues: CASSSSGGSSYEQYF. CDR3 sequence (DNA): TGCGCCAGCAGCTCTAGCGGGGGGAGCTCCTACGAGCAGTACTTC. This sequence joins TRBV5-1 and TRBJ2-7; TRBD2 agrees at 11 bases. Germline lookup yields CDR1 SGHRS and CDR2 YFSETQ. The CDR3 is 15 residues long. The J segment lost 0 bases and the V segment lost 3 bases, leaving 2 bases of the junction unmatched.

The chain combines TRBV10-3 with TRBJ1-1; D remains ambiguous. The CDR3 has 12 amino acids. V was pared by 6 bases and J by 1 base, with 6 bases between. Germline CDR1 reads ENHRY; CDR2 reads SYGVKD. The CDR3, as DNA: TGTGCCATCAGAGGAGGGAACACTGAAGCTTTCTTT. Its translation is CAIRGGNTEAFF.

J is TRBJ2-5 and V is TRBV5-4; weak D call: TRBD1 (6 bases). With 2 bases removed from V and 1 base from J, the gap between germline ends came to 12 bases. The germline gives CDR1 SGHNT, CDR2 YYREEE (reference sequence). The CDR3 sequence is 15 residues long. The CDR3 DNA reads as TGTGCCAGCAGCTTCGCGACAGGTCGCCAAGAGACCCAGTACTTC. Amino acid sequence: CASSFATGRQETQYF.

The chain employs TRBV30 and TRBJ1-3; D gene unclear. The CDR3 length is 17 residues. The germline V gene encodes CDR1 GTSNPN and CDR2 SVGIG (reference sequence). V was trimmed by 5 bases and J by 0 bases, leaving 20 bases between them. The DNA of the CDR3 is TGTGCCTGGGGTCTGGGAGAAACCATCTACTCTGGAAACACCATATATTTT. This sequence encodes CAWGLGETIYSGNTIYF.

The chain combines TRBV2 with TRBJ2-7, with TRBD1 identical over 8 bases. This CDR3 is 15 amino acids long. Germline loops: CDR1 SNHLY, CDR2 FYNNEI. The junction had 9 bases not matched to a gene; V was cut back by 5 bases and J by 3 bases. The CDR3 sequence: CASSLLGQVRYEQYF. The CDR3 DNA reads TGTGCCAGCAGTCTCCTGGGACAGGTCCGCTACGAGCAGTACTTC.